These T cell receptor beta chains were read from a single sample in a study of blood T cell repertoires in COVID-19. Measured with immunoSEQ multiplex PCR; TCRdb has only the in-frame clones, and not every one. The sample lists roughly 180,000 clones; over 80% were seen once. The sequenced sample consisted of peripheral blood. These receptors originate from a woman aged 40 to 50 with COVID-19, enrolled during active disease. Both conserved end residues are part of each CDR3. A D gene is named only where the DNA matches it firmly. The listing skips clone size in some rows; elsewhere it reads once, few, many or a size class.

J gene,CDR3 length,D gene,clone size,V gene,CDR3 protein,CDR3 DNA
TRBJ1-1,14,TRBD1,-,TRBV18,CASSPLQGDTEAFF,TGTGCCAGCTCACCTTTACAGGGGGACACTGAAGCTTTCTTT
TRBJ1-3,15,-,-,TRBV5-4,CASSADRTAGNTIYF,TGTGCCAGCAGCGCAGATAGGACAGCTGGAAACACCATATATTTT
TRBJ1-6,17,TRBD1,-,TRBV19,CASSIRTTGTDNSPLHF,TGTGCCAGTAGTATCCGCACGACCGGGACAGATAATTCACCCCTCCACTTT
TRBJ1-2,14,TRBD1,-,TRBV25-1,CASSWTGPTYGYTF,TGTGCCAGCAGTTGGACAGGGCCGACCTATGGCTACACCTTC
TRBJ2-2,15,TRBD1,once,TRBV5-4,CASSPTGVGTGELFF,TGTGCCAGCAGCCCGACAGGGGTAGGCACCGGGGAGCTGTTTTTT
TRBJ1-5,14,-,-,TRBV7-9,CASSLDKSNQPQHF,TGTGCCAGCAGCTTAGACAAAAGCAATCAGCCCCAGCATTTT
TRBJ1-3,15,TRBD1,few,TRBV2,CASSRGGAAGNTIYF,TGTGCCAGCAGTCGAGGGGGCGCGGCTGGAAACACCATATATTTT
TRBJ1-1,18,-,-,TRBV6-1,CASSEALLGVGVNTEAFF,TGTGCCAGCAGTGAAGCGCTTCTCGGGGTAGGCGTGAACACTGAAGCTTTCTTT
TRBJ2-5,16,TRBD2,-,TRBV3-1/TRBV3-2,CASSQDVASGQETQYF,TGTGCCAGCAGCCAAGATGTAGCTAGCGGGCAAGAGACCCAGTACTTC
TRBJ1-5,14,-,many,TRBV5-6,CASSYQGRNQPQHF,TGTGCCAGCAGCTACCAGGGGCGTAATCAGCCCCAGCATTTT
TRBJ2-5,13,-,-,TRBV7-2,CASSFPGVETQYF,TGTGCCAGCAGCTTCCCCGGAGTAGAGACCCAGTACTTC
TRBJ1-5,14,TRBD1,-,TRBV6-5,CASGPGQGYQPQHF,TGTGCCAGCGGCCCGGGACAGGGTTATCAGCCCCAGCATTTT
TRBJ1-5,14,-,-,TRBV7-9,CASSSQGPAQPQHF,TGTGCCAGCAGCTCACAGGGCCCCGCACAGCCCCAGCATTTT
TRBJ2-3,14,-,-,TRBV19,CASSAGQGADTQYF,TGTGCCAGTAGTGCGGGGCAGGGGGCAGATACGCAGTATTTT
TRBJ2-7,16,TRBD2,-,TRBV5-1,CASSPGLAAASYEQYF,TGCGCCAGCAGCCCCGGACTAGCGGCCGCCTCCTACGAGCAGTACTTC
TRBJ1-3,11,-,-,TRBV12-3/TRBV12-4,CASITRDTIYF,TGTGCCAGTATAACTCGGGACACCATATATTTT
TRBJ1-2,13,-,-,TRBV12-3/TRBV12-4,CASSPQTNYGYTF,TGTGCCAGCAGCCCCCAGACTAACTATGGCTACACCTTC
TRBJ2-5,16,-,-,TRBV7-9,CASSHLFGGPQETQYF,TGTGCCAGCAGCCACCTTTTCGGGGGGCCCCAAGAGACCCAGTACTTC
TRBJ2-7,12,-,-,TRBV15,CATSTMRREQYF,TGTGCCACCAGCACCATGCGGAGGGAGCAGTACTTC
TRBJ2-1,14,TRBD1,-,TRBV5-6,CASRWDRGLSEQFF,TGTGCCAGCAGATGGGACAGGGGGCTAAGCGAGCAGTTCTTC
TRBJ2-2,11,TRBD1,-,TRBV19,CASSRGGELFF,TGTGCCAGTAGCAGGGGGGGGGAGCTGTTTTTT
TRBJ2-7,15,TRBD2,-,TRBV10-2,CASSGRRTSGNEQYF,TGCGCCAGCAGTGGGCGTCGGACTAGCGGGAACGAGCAGTACTTC
TRBJ2-2,13,-,-,TRBV3-1/TRBV3-2,CASSQYDTGELFF,TGTGCCAGCAGCCAATATGACACCGGGGAGCTGTTTTTT
TRBJ2-1,15,TRBD2,-,TRBV18,CASSPTSGSNNEQFF,TGTGCCAGCTCACCAACTAGCGGGAGTAATAATGAGCAGTTCTTC
TRBJ1-2,15,-,-,TRBV24-1,CATSERTQGAYGYTF,TGTGCCACCAGTGAGCGAACCCAGGGCGCGTATGGCTACACCTTC
TRBJ1-1,11,-,-,TRBV5-1,CASSPGQQAFF,TGCGCCAGCAGCCCAGGACAGCAAGCTTTCTTT
TRBJ2-1,15,TRBD1,-,TRBV19,CASTTTGGDYNEQFF,TGTGCCAGTACCACGACAGGGGGCGACTACAATGAGCAGTTCTTC
TRBJ2-2,15,-,once,TRBV11-2,CASSLGGYDTGELFF,TGTGCCAGCAGCTTAGGGGGCTATGACACCGGGGAGCTGTTTTTT
TRBJ2-2,15,-,-,TRBV7-2,CASSLLIQGTGELFF,TGTGCCAGCAGCTTATTAATACAGGGCACCGGGGAGCTGTTTTTT
TRBJ1-2,13,TRBD1,-,TRBV2,CASRGQIFNGYTF,TGTGCCAGCAGGGGACAGATCTTTAATGGCTACACCTTC
TRBJ1-4,13,TRBD1,-,TRBV13,CASRTQGGRKLFF,TGTGCCAGCAGAACCCAAGGGGGCAGGAAACTGTTTTTT
TRBJ2-1,14,-,-,TRBV11-3,CASSLAVGYNEQFF,TGTGCCAGCAGCTTAGCGGTCGGTTACAATGAGCAGTTCTTC
TRBJ2-5,15,-,-,TRBV5-4,CASSLDRATGETQYF,TGTGCCAGCAGCTTGGACAGGGCGACGGGGGAGACCCAGTACTTC
TRBJ2-7,13,TRBD1,few,TRBV7-2,CASTRDSYYEQYF,TGTGCCAGCACCCGGGACAGCTACTACGAGCAGTACTTC
TRBJ2-3,18,TRBD2,-,TRBV6-2/TRBV6-3,CASSYSRGFPGGTDTQYF,TGTGCCAGCAGTTACTCGAGAGGCTTCCCGGGGGGGACAGATACGCAGTATTTT
TRBJ2-3,15,TRBD2,-,TRBV27,CASSFRSGGTDTQYF,TGTGCCAGCAGCTTTAGAAGCGGGGGCACAGATACGCAGTATTTT
TRBJ1-6,14,-,-,TRBV7-8,CASSLASTQSPLHF,TGTGCCAGCAGCTTAGCGAGTACCCAATCACCCCTCCACTTT
TRBJ1-2,19,TRBD1,few,TRBV9,CASSVVLSGRGPTNYGYTF,TGTGCCAGCAGCGTAGTGCTCTCTGGAAGGGGGCCAACTAACTATGGCTACACCTTC
TRBJ1-2,12,-,-,TRBV19,CASSRTDYGYTF,TGTGCCAGTAGTCGAACGGACTATGGCTACACCTTC
TRBJ2-2,18,TRBD2,-,TRBV7-8,CASSLFGPGGINTGELFF,TGTGCCAGCAGCTTATTTGGCCCCGGGGGGATCAACACCGGGGAGCTGTTTTTT
TRBJ2-1,15,TRBD2,-,TRBV15,CATSPSSGRSNEQFF,TGTGCCACCAGCCCTAGTAGCGGGAGGTCCAATGAGCAGTTCTTC
TRBJ2-5,14,-,-,TRBV3-1/TRBV3-2,CASSQSTHQETQYF,TGTGCCAGCAGCCAATCGACACATCAAGAGACCCAGTACTTC
TRBJ1-2,15,TRBD1,-,TRBV5-4,CASSGVGQGIYGYTF,TGTGCCAGCAGCGGGGTGGGACAGGGGATCTATGGCTACACCTTC